This T cell receptor beta chain came from a study of blood T cell repertoires in COVID-19. The wider study: Samples of COVID-19 (acute and convalescent) were obtained from the United States, Italy and Spain. Sources were T cells, B-cell-depleted T cells, or PBMCs; the material itself was cDNA or gDNA.

Methods used by the authors: Estimates of nucleated cell counts were drawn from the amplification of reference gene primers. Sequencing was performed with immunoSEQ multiplex PCR; in TCRdb, only in-frame clones are kept and a portion is missing. That table gives V, J and clone size, and the DNA gave D and trimming. The sample records around 230,000 clones, around 83% being singletons. This CDR3 is built from 18 residues. J was trimmed by 2 bases and V by 1 base; bases with no gene match: 11. Germline-derived CDR1 and CDR2 are LNHNV and YYDKDF (reference sequence). This clone was found once. The chain recombines TRBV15 with TRBJ2-1; 7 nucleotides align to TRBD2. This TCR came from a woman between 50 and 59 years old with acute or convalescent COVID-19. The sample taken for sequencing was peripheral blood. The CDR3 loop reads CATSRGSVERGAYNEQFF. Written as DNA, the CDR3 is TGTGCCACCAGCAGAGGATCCGTAGAGCGGGGAGCCTACAATGAGCAGTTCTTC.